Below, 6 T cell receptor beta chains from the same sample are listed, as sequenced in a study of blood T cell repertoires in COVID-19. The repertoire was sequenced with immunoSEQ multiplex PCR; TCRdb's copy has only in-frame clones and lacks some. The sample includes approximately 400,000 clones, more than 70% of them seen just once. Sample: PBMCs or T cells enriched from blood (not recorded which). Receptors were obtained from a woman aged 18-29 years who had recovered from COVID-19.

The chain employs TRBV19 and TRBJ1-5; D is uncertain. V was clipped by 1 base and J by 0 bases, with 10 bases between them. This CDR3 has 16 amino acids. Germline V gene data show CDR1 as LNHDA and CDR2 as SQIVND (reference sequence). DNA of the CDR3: TGTGCCAGTAGTATAGTAACAGCATATAGCAATCAGCCCCAGCATTTT. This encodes CASSIVTAYSNQPQHF.

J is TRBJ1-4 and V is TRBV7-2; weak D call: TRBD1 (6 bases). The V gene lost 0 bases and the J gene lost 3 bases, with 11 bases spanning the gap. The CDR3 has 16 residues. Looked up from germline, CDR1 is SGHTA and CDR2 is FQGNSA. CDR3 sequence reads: CASSLAWGQANEKLFF. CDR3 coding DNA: TGTGCCAGCAGCTTAGCGTGGGGGCAGGCTAATGAAAAACTGTTTTTT.

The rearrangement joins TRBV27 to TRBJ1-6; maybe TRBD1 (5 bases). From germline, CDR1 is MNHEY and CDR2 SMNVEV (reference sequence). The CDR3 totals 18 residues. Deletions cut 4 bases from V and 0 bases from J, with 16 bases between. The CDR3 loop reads CASSSRDWRPSYNSPLHF. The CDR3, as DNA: TGTGCCAGCAGTTCCCGGGACTGGCGCCCCTCCTATAATTCACCCCTCCACTTT.

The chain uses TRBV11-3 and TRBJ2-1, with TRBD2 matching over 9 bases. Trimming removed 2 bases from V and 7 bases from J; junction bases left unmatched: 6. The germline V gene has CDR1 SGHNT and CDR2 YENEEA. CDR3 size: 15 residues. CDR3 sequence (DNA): TGTGCCAGCAGCTTAAGTGCGGGGGGGCAGAATGAGCAGTTCTTC. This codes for CASSLSAGGQNEQFF.

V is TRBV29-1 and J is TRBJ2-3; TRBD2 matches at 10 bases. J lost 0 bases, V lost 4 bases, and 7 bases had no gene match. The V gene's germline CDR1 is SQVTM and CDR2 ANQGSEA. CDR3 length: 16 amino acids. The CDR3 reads CSVVLTSGRSTDTQYF. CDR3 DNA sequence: TGCAGCGTTGTTCTGACTAGCGGGCGTAGCACAGATACGCAGTATTTT.

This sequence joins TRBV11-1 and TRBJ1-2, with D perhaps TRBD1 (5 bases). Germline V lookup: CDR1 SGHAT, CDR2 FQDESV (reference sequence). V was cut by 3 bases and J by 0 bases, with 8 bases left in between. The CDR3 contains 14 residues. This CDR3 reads CASSLDNSNYGYTF. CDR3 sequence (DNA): TGTGCCAGCAGCTTGGACAACTCTAACTATGGCTACACCTTC.